This T cell receptor beta chain was identified in a study of T-cell memory formation after mild COVID-19 (dated by TCRdb to the early 2020s). Concerning the study at large: TCR sequence clusters from the two donors were largely donor specific. In a couple of donors, T-cell clones that expanded and contracted after mild COVID-19 were tracked by sequencing TCRalpha and TCRbeta repertoires over time. Two young, previously healthy adult volunteers made up the cohort, one male and one female. Study-wide findings and limitations: From day 15 to 85, contracting clones showed balanced CD4/CD8 phenotypes, whereas a second wave of clones that expanded from day 15 to 37 leaned towards CD4+. The study covered only a couple of mild cases, and larger cohorts including severe cases with pre-infection samples were considered necessary. Some responding clones were found in pre-infection memory, which suggests that pre-existing cross-reactive memory T cells took part in the SARS-CoV-2 response. Contracting CD4+ clones were found mainly in CM and EM memory subsets, while CD8+ clones were enriched in EMRA. SARS-CoV-2 specificity of the second-wave clones peaking on day 37 was not confirmed.

Taken from cysteine to phenylalanine, the CDR3 has 13 residues. Here the CDR3 DNA is all that survives: 39 bases in frame from base 1. The germline V gene specifies SQVTM as CDR1 and ANQGSEA as CDR2. Trimming costs V 7 bases and J 5 bases, and their ends lie 15 bases apart. This clonotype was counted ten times or more. The antigen this receptor binds is unknown. Base-call qualities are not available, and no considerably larger clone is one nucleotide away. Ficoll-Paque density gradient centrifugation was the method used to isolate PBMCs. The reads were generated on an Illumina NovaSeq 6000. TCRalpha and TCRbeta cDNA libraries were built by 5'RACE with constant-segment primers, adding sample barcodes and unique molecular identifiers. RNA was extracted from every sample with Trizol reagent. The libraries were amplified in two PCR steps, and the second step added a second sample barcode and Illumina TruSeq adapters. The libraries were sequenced on an Illumina NovaSeq using 2 x 150 bp paired-end reads. On the study's bioinformatics: With migec v1.2.7, reads were demultiplexed and then collapsed into UMI-guided consensus sequences. With mixcr v2.1.11, UMI consensuses were aligned to TRA and TRB V and J templates and assembled into clonotypes. Clonotypes were classified as expanded or contracted when called significant by both edgeR and NoisET, with noise models trained on biological replicates. For edgeR calls, the cutoffs were a false discovery rate-adjusted p below 0.01 and a log2 fold-change threshold of 1. PCA with hierarchical clustering of max-normalized trajectories of the 1000 most abundant clonotypes was used as exploratory dynamics analysis. Separately sequenced CD4+ and CD8+ repertoires were used to assign the CD4 or CD8 phenotype of responding clones. TCRdb trimmed the raw reads at Q25, called clones with MiXCR and kept productive beta chains. Under each unique CDR3 protein, matching rows form one entry showing the most common genes and DNA. These V and J calls are TCRdb output, not the study's own analysis. Across this sample there are 400,000 to 500,000 distinct CDR3 sequences, with 20% seen only once. Clones ranked in the top ten supply more than 8% of the sample.

The sample was PBMCs or a T cell subset sorted from them (not recorded which). The source is an adult woman who had mild COVID-19 (a few samples of this study predate the infection). The sample titles of this study are shuffled in the database, so cell type and time point are left out; the donor was told from shared clones. This chain joins TRBV29-1 to TRBJ1-5; matching of 5 bases hints at TRBD1 as the D gene. The sequenced DNA is TGCAGCGCTGCGAGGGGTCTAGATCAGCCCCAGCATTTT. Translated, it reads CSAARGLDQPQHF.